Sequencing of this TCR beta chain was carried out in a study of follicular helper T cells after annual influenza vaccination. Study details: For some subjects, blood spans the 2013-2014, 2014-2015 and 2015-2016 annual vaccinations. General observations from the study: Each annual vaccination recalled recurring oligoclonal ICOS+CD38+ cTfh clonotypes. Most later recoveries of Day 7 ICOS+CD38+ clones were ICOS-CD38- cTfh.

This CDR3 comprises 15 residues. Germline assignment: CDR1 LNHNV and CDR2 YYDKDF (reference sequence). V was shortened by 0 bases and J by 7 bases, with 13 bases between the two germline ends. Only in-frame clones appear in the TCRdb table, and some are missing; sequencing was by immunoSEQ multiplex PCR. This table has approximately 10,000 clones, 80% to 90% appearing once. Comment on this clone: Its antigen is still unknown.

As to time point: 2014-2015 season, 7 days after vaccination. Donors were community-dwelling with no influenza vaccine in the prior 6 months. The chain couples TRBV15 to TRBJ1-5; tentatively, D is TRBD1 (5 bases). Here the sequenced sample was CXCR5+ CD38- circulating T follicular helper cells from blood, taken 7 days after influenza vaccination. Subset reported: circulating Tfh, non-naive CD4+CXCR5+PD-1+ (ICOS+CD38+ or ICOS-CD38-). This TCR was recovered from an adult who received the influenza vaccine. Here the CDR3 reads CATSRDGSGNQPQHF. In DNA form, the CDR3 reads TGTGCCACCAGCAGAGATGGGTCAGGGAACCAGCCCCAGCATTTT.